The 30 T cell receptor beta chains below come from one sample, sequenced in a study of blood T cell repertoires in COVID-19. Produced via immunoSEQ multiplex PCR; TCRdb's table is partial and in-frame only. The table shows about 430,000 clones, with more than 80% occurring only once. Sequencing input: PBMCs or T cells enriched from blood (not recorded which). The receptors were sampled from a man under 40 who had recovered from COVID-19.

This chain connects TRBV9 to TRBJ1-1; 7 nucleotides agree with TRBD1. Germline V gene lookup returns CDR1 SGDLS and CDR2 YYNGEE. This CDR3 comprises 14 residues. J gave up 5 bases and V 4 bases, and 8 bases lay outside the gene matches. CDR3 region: CASSKRPGQTEAFF. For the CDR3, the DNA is TGTGCCAGCAGCAAGCGACCGGGACAGACTGAAGCTTTCTTT.

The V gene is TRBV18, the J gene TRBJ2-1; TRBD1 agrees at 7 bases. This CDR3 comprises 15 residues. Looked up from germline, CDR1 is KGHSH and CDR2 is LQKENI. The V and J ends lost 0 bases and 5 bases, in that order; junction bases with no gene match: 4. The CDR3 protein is CASSPPARGNNEQFF. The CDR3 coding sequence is TGTGCCAGCTCACCACCGGCCAGGGGGAACAATGAGCAGTTCTTC.

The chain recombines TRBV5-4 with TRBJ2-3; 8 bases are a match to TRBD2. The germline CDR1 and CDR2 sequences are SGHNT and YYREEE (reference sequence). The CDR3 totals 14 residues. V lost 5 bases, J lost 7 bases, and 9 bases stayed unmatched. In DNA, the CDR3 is TGTGCCAGCAGAACTGCCGGGACTAGTAATACGCAGTATTTT. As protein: CASRTAGTSNTQYF.

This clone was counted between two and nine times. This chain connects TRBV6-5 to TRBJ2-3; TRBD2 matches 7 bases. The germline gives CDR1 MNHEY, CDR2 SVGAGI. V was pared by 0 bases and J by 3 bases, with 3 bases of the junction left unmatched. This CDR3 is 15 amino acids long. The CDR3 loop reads CASSYSGLPTDTQYF. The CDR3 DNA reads TGTGCCAGCAGTTACTCGGGACTACCGACAGATACGCAGTATTTT.

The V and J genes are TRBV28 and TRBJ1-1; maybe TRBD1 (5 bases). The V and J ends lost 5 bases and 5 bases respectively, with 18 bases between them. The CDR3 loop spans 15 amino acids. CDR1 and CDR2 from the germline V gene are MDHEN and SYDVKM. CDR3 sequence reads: CASSPRGVVETEAFF. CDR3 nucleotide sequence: TGTGCCAGCAGTCCACGGGGGGTTGTGGAGACTGAAGCTTTCTTT.

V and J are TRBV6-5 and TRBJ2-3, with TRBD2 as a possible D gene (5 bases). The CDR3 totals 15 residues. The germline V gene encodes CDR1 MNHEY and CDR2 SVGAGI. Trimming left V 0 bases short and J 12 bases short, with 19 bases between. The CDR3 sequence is CASSYSPGPATSQYF. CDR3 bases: TGTGCCAGCAGTTACTCACCCGGGCCGGCCACTAGTCAGTATTTT.

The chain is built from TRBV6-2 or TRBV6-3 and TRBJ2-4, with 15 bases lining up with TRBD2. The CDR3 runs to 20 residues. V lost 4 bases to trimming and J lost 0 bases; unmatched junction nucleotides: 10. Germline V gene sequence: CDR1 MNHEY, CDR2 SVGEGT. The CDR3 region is CASSSVPGLAGGLAKNIQYF. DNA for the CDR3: TGTGCCAGCAGTTCCGTCCCGGGACTAGCGGGGGGCCTAGCCAAAAACATTCAGTACTTC.

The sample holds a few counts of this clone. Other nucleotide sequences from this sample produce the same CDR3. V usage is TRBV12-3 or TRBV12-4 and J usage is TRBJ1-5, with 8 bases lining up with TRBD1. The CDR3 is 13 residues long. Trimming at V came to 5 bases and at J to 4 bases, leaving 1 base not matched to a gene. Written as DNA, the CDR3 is TGTGCCAGCAGTCGACAGGGGAATCAGCCCCAGCATTTT. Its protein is CASSRQGNQPQHF.

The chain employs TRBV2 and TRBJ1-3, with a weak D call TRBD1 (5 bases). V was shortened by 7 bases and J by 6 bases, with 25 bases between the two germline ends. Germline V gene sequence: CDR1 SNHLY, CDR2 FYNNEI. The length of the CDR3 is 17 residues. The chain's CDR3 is CASNLLPYEGALNTIYF. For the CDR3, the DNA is TGTGCCAGCAACCTCCTACCCTATGAAGGGGCTTTAAACACCATATATTTT.

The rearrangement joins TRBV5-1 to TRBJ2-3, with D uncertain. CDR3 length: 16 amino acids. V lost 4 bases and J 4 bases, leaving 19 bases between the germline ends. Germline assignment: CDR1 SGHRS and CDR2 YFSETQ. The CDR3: CASSPISGERADTQYF. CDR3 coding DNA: TGCGCCAGCAGCCCCATATCCGGTGAGAGAGCAGATACGCAGTATTTT.

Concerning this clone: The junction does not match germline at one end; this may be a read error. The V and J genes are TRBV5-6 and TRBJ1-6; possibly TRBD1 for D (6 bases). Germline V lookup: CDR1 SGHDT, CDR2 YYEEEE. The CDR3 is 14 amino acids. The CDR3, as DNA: TGTGCCAGCAGCAACCGGGGGGCAAATTCACTCCTCCACTTT. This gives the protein CASSNRGANSLLHF.

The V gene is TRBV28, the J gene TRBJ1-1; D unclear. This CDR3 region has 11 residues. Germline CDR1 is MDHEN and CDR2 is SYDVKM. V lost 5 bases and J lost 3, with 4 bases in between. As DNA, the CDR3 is TGTGCCAGCAGTCTCCACACTGAAGCTTTCTTT. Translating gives CASSLHTEAFF.

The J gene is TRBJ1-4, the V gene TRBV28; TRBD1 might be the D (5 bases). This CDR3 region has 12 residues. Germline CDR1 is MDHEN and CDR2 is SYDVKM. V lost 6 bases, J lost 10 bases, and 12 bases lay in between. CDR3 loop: CASRLGGGKLFF. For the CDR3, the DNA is TGTGCCAGCAGGCTGGGGGGGGGAAAACTGTTTTTT.

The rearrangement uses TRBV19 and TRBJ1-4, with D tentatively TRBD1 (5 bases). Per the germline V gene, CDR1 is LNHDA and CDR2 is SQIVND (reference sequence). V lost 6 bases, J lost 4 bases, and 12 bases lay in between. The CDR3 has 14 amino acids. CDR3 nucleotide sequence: TGTGCCAGTAGCCCTAGTCAGGGTAATGAAAAACTGTTTTTT. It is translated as CASSPSQGNEKLFF.

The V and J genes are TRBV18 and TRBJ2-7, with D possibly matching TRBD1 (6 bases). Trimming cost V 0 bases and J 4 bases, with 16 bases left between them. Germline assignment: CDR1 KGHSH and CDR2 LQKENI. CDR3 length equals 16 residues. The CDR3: CASSPPQQGGIYEQYF. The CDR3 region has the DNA TGTGCCAGCTCACCACCTCAACAGGGTGGAATATACGAGCAGTACTTC.

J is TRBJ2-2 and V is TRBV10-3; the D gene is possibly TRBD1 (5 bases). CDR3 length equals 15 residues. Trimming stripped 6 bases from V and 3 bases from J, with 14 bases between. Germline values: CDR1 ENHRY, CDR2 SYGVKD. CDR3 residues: CAIRGLAPDTGELFF. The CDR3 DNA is TGTGCCATCAGGGGGCTGGCGCCAGACACCGGGGAGCTGTTTTTT.

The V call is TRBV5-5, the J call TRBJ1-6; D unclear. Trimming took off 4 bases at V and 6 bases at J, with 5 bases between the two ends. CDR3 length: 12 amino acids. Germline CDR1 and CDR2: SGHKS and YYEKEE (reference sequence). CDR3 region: CASSGSNSPLHF. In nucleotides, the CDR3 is TGTGCCAGCAGCGGGAGTAATTCACCCCTCCACTTT. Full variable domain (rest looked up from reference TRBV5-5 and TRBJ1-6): DAGVTQSPTHLIKTRGQQVTLRCSPISGHKSVSWYQQVLGQGPQFIFQYYEKEERGRGNFPDRFSARQFPNYSSELNVNALLLGDSALYLCASSGSNSPLHFGNGTRLTVT.

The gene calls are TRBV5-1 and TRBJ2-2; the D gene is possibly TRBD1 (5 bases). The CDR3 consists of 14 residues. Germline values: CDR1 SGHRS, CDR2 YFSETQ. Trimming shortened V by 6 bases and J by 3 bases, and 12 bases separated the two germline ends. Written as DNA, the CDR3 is TGCGCCAGCAACTTCCAGGGATACACCGGGGAGCTGTTTTTT. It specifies CASNFQGYTGELFF.

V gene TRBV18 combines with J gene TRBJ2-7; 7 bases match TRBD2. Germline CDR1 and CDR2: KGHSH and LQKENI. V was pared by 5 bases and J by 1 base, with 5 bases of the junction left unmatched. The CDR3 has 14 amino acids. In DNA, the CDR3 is TGTGCCAGCTCAGAGCGGGACGGATCCTACGAGCAGTACTTC. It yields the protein CASSERDGSYEQYF.

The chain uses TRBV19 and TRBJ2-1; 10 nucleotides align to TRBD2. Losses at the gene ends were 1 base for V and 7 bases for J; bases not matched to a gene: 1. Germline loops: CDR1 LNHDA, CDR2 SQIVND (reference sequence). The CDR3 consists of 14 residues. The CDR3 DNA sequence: TGTGCCAGTAGTATAGGGGGACTAGCGAATGAGCAGTTCTTC. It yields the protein CASSIGGLANEQFF.

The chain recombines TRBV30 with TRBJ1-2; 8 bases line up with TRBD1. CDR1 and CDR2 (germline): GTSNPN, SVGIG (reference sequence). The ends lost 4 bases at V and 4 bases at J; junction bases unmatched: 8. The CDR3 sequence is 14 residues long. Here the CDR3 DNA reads TGTGCCTGGACTAAAGGCACAGGGGGCTATGGCTACACCTTC. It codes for CAWTKGTGGYGYTF.

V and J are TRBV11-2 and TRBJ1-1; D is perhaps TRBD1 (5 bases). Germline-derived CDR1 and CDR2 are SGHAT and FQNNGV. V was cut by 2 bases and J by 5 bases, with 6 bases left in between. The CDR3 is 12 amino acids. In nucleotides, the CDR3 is TGTGCCAGCAGCTTAAGGGGAACTGAAGCTTTCTTT. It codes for CASSLRGTEAFF. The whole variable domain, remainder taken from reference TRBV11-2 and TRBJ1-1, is EAGVAQSPRYKIIEKRQSVAFWCNPISGHATLYWYQQILGQGPKLLIQFQNNGVVDDSQLPKDRFSAERLKGVDSTLKIQPAKLEDSAVYLCASSLRGTEAFFGQGTRLTVV.

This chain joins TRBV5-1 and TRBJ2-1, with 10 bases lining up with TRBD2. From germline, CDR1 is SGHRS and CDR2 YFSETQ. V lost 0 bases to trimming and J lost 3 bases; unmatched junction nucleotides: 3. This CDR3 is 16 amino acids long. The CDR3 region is CASSLAASGSYNEQFF. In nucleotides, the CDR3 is TGCGCCAGCAGCTTGGCAGCTAGCGGGAGCTACAATGAGCAGTTCTTC.

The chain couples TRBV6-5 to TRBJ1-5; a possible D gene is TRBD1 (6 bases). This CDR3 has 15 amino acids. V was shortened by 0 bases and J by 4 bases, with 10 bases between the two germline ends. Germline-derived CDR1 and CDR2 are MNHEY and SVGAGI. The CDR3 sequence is CASSYSGQSNQPQHF. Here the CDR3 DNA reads TGTGCCAGCAGTTACTCCGGACAGAGTAATCAGCCCCAGCATTTT.

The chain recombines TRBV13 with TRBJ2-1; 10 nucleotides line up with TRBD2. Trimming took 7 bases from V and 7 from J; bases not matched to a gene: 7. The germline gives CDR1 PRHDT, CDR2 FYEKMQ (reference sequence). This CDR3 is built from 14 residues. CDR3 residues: CASTASGSLNEQFF. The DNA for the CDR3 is TGTGCCAGCACGGCTAGCGGGAGCCTTAATGAGCAGTTCTTC. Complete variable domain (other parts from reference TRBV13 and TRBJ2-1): AAGVIQSPRHLIKEKRETATLKCYPIPRHDTVYWYQQGPGQDPQFLISFYEKMQSDKGSIPDRFSAQQFSDYHSELNMSSLELGDSALYFCASTASGSLNEQFFGPGTRLTVL.

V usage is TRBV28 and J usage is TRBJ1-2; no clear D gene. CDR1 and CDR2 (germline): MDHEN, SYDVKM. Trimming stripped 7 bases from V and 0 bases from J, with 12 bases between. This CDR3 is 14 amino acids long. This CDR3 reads CASTLTPTNYGYTF. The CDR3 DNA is TGTGCCAGCACTCTGACACCCACTAACTATGGCTACACCTTC.

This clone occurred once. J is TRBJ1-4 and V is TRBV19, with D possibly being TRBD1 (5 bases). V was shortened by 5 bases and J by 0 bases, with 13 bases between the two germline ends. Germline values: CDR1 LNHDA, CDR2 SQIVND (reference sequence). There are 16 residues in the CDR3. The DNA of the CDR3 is TGTGCCAGTAGTTTCCAGACAGCTGCAACTAATGAAAAACTGTTTTTT. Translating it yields CASSFQTAATNEKLFF.

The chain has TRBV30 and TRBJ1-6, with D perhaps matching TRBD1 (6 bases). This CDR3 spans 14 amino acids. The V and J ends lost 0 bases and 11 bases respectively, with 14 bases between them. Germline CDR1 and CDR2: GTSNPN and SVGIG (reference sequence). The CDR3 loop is CAWSVGATGAPLHF. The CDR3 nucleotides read TGTGCCTGGAGTGTGGGGGCTACCGGGGCACCCCTCCACTTT.

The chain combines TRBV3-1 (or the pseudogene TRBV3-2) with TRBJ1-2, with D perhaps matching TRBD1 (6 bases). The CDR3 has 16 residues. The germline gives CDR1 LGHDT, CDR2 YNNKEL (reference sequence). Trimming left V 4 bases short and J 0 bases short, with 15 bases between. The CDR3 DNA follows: TGTGCCAGCAGCCCCACCACCCGGACAGCTAACTATGGCTACACCTTC. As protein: CASSPTTRTANYGYTF.

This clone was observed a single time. This chain's CDR3 is CASRRGEVLPAEAFF. CDR3 coding DNA: TGTGCCAGCAGACGCGGGGAGGTACTGCCCGCTGAAGCTTTCTTT. V gene TRBV28 combines with J gene TRBJ1-1; D is unclear. The CDR3 has 15 residues. In germline, CDR1 is MDHEN, CDR2 SYDVKM. V lost 6 bases to trimming and J lost 6 bases, with 20 bases between them.